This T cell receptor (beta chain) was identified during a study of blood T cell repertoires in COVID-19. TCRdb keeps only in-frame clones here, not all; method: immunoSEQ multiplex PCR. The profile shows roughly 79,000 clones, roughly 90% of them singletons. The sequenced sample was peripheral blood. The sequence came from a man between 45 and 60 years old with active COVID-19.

The CDR3 spells CASSLTGISGNTIYF. The CDR3 coding sequence is TGTGCCAGCAGCCTGACAGGCATCTCTGGAAACACCATATATTTT. V and J are TRBV5-6 and TRBJ1-3; perhaps TRBD1 as D (6 bases). The CDR3 extends over 15 amino acids. CDR1 SGHDT and CDR2 YYEEEE come from the germline V gene. The V gene lost 4 bases and the J gene lost 0 bases, with 11 bases spanning the gap.